The entry below gives a single TCR beta chain sequence along with its context. Its antigen is unidentified. This entry belongs to a study of vaccination effects on CD4 cells after COVID-19. ViraFEST expansion of antigen-specific CD4+ T cells with viral peptide pools preceded sequencing. Scientists isolated CD4+ T cells after an approximately 9-day culture period ended. Each person got two doses of an mRNA SARS-CoV-2 vaccine, BNT162b2 or mRNA-1273. The vaccine recipients had no prior SARS-CoV-2 infection, with negative nucleocapsid antibodies. It was with roughly 11 IU/ml IL-2 and around 10 ug/ml peptides that more than 1.5 million PBMC per well were cultured. The V gene's germline CDR1 is SGHKS and CDR2 YYEKEE (reference sequence). There are 15 residues in the CDR3. Trimming took 0 bases from V and 4 from J, leaving 12 bases between them. Sequencing used immunoSEQ multiplex PCR; TCRdb keeps in-frame clones, though not all of them. This table holds about 28,000 clones, 65% to 80% found once.

Overall study results and limits: Late after vaccination, infection- and vaccine-induced clones showed marked clonal contraction.

V is TRBV5-5 and J is TRBJ2-3; a possible D gene is TRBD2 (6 bases). The receptor was isolated from a human donor who received a COVID-19 vaccine. Sequences were derived from CD4+ T cells from PBMCs cultured with HCoV-NL63 spike peptides, sampled after COVID-19 vaccination. The chain's CDR3 is CASSLGNSGADTQYF. For the CDR3, the DNA is TGTGCCAGCAGCTTGGGTAATAGCGGTGCAGATACGCAGTATTTT.